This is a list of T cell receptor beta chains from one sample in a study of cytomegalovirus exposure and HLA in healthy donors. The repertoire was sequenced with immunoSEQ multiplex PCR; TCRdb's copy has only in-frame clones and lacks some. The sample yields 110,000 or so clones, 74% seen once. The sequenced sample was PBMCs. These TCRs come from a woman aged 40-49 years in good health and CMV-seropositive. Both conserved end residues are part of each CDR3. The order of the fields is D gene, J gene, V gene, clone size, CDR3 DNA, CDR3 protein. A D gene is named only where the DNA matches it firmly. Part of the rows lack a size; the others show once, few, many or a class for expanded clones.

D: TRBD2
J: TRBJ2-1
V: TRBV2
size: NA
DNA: TGTGCCAGCAGTGAAGGCCTAGCGGGGGGGCCTAACAATGAGCAGTTCTTC
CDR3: CASSEGLAGGPNNEQFF

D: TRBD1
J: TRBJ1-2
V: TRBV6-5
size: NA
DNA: TGTGCCTGTCGGGGACAGAACTATGGCTACACCTTC
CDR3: CACRGQNYGYTF

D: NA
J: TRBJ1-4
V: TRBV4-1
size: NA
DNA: TGCGCCAGCAGCCAACCAGGGGCAACTAATGAAAAACTGTTTTTT
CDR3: CASSQPGATNEKLFF

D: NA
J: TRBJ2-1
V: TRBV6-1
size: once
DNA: TGTGCCAGCAGGGCTAGAGTCAGCTCCTACAATGAGCAGTTCTTC
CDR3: CASRARVSSYNEQFF

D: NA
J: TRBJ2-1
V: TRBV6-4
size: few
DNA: TGTGCCAGCGCCAACTTCCCCGGTACTAAGCAGTTCTTC
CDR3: CASANFPGTKQFF

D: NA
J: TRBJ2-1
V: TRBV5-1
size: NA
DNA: TGCGCCAGCAGCTTGCGGCAGGCTAACTCCTACAATGAGCAGTTCTTC
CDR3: CASSLRQANSYNEQFF

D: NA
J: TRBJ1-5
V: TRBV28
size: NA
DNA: TGTGCCAGCAGTCCCCCCGACTTTGATAGCAATCAGCCCCAGCATTTT
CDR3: CASSPPDFDSNQPQHF

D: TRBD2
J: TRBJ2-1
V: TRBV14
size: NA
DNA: TGTGCCAGCAGCCAACCCGGGACTAGTCGCAATGAGCAGTTCTTC
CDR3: CASSQPGTSRNEQFF

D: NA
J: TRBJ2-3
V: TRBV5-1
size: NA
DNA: TGCGCCAGCAGCTGGGGGCCCATGACGGGGGATACGCAGTATTTT
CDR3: CASSWGPMTGDTQYF

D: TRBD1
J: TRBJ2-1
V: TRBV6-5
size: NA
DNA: TGTGCCAGCAGAACGGGACAGGGGGCGTCCAATGAGCAGTTCTTC
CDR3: CASRTGQGASNEQFF

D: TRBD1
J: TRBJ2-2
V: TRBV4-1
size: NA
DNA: TGCGCCAGCAGCAGGACAGGGGGCTACACGAACACCGGGGAGCTGTTTTTT
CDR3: CASSRTGGYTNTGELFF

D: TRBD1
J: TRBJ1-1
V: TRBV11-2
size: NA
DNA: TGTGCCAGCAGCTTAAGGGGGACAGTTGAAGCTTTCTTT
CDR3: CASSLRGTVEAFF

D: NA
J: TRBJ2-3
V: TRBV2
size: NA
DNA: TGTGCCAGCCGTATACGAGATACTAGCACAGATACGCAGTATTTT
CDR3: CASRIRDTSTDTQYF

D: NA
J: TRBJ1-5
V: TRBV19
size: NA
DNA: TGTGCCAGTAGTTTACAGGGCAATTATAATAGCAATCAGCCCCAGCATTTT
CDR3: CASSLQGNYNSNQPQHF

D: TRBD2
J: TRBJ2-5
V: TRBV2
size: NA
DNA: TGTGCCAGCAGAAAATCTCGGGGACTAGCGGGTTTATACCAAGAGACCCAGTACTTC
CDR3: CASRKSRGLAGLYQETQYF

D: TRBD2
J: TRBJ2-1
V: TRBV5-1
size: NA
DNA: TGCGCCAGCAGCCTGGAGGCTAGCGGGAGGTCTGAGCAGTTCTTC
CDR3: CASSLEASGRSEQFF

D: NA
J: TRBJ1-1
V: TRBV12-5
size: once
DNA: TGTGCTAGCCGGGGAGGACTGAACACTGAAGCTTTCTTT
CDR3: CASRGGLNTEAFF

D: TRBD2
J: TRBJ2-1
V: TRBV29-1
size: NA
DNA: TGCAGCGTAGCCGGTAGCGGGGGGGCTGGTGAGCAGTTCTTC
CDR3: CSVAGSGGAGEQFF

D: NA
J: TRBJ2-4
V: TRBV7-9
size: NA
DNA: TGTGCCACCTCCAGCGAAATAGCCAAAAACATTCAGTACTTC
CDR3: CATSSEIAKNIQYF

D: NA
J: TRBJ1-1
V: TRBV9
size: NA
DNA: TGTGCCAGCAGCGTAAGTATCGGGGCTGAAGCTTTCTTT
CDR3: CASSVSIGAEAFF

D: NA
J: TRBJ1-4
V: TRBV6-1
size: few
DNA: TGTGCCAGCAGTGAAAGCGGGCCAACTAATGAAAAACTGTTTTTT
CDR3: CASSESGPTNEKLFF

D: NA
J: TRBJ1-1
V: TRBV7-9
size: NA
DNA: TGTGCCAGCAGCTTAGAGGGGCGCGCTTTCTTT
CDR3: CASSLEGRAFF

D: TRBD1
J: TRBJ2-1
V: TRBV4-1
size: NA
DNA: TGCGCCAGCAGCCTACGGACAGGGGGCGCGGAAAATGAGCAGTTCTTC
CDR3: CASSLRTGGAENEQFF

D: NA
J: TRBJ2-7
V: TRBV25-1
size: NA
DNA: TGTGCCAGCAGTGAATGGGGGACTGCAGCCTACGAGCAGTACTTC
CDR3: CASSEWGTAAYEQYF

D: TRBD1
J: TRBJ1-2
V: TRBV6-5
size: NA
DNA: TGTGCCAGCAACGAACTAAACAGGGGAACTGGCTACACCTTC
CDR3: CASNELNRGTGYTF

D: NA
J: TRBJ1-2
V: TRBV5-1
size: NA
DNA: TGCGCCAGCAGAACAGCCGAGGGGGACTATGGCTACACCTTC
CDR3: CASRTAEGDYGYTF

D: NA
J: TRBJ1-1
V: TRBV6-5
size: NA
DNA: TGTGCCAGCAGTTACCAGCGGGGGGCTGAAGCTTTCTTT
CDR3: CASSYQRGAEAFF

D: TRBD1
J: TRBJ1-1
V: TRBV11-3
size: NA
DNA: TGTGCCAGCAGCTTTTCAGGGGGGAACACTGAAGCTTTCTTT
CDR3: CASSFSGGNTEAFF

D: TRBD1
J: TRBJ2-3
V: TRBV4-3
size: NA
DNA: TGCGCCAGCAGCCAAGAAGGACAGGCCCGCACAGATACGCAGTATTTT
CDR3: CASSQEGQARTDTQYF

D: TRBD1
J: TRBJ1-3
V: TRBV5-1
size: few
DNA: TGCGCCAGCAGCTTTACCGGGACAGGGGATGGAAACACCATATATTTT
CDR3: CASSFTGTGDGNTIYF

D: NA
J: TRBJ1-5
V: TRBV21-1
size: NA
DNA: TGTGCCAGCAGCAACGGGACAGGGAATCAGCCCCAGCATTTT
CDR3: CASSNGTGNQPQHF

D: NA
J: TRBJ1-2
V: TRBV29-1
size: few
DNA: TGCAGCGTTGAAGATTGGCGACAGGCCTATGGCTACACCTTC
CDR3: CSVEDWRQAYGYTF

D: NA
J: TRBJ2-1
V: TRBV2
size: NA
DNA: TGTGCCAGCGGTCGTGGACCCGCGGGATTTGGTGAGCAGTTCTTC
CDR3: CASGRGPAGFGEQFF

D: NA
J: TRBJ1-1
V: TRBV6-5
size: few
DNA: TGTGCCAGCAAAACGGGGTTAGACACTGAAGCTTTCTTT
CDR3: CASKTGLDTEAFF

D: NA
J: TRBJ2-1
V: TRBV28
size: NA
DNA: TGTGCCAGCAGTTCCGGACTGAACCTATCCTACAATGAGCAGTTCTTC
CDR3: CASSSGLNLSYNEQFF

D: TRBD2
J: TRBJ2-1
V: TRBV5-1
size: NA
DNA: TGCGCCAGCAGCTTGGTAGCGGGAGGCCCCAATGGGCAGTTCTTC
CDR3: CASSLVAGGPNGQFF

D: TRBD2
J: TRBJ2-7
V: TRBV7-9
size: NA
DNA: TGTGCCAGCACGCCCGGGGGGAACGAGCAGTACTTC
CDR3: CASTPGGNEQYF

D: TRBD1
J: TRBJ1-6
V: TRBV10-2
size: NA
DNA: TGCGCCAGCAGTGGACAGGGGTATAATTCACCCCTCCACTTT
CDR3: CASSGQGYNSPLHF

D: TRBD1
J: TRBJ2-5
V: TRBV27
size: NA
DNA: TGTGCCAGCAGTGAACGACAGGGAAGGGAGACCCAGTACTTC
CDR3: CASSERQGRETQYF

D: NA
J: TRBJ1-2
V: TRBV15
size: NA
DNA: TGTGCCACCAGCAGAGATAGATGGGGCTACACCTTC
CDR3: CATSRDRWGYTF

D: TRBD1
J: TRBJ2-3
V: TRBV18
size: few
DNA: TGTGCCAGCTCACCAACGGACAGGGCGACAGATACGCAGTATTTT
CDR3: CASSPTDRATDTQYF